The 9 T cell receptor beta chains listed next were all sequenced from one sample in a study of T-cell reconstitution after alpha-beta-depleted transplantation in children. Unique molecular identifiers featured in how the TCRbeta library was prepared. TCRdb passed the PCR reads through MiXCR, listing each CDR3 protein once. The repertoire holds about 340,000 distinct CDR3 sequences, with about 9.4% as singletons. The sequences come from PBMCs from the stem cell graft donor, collected from the stem cell graft. All receptors come from a human donor who donated a stem cell graft to a child with acute lymphoblastic leukemia.

This clonotype has a handful of counts. CDR3 amino acids: CGSRRLTSSTDTQYF. As DNA, the CDR3 is TGTGGGAGTCGGCGGCTAACCTCTAGCACAGATACGCAGTATTTT. This rearrangement joins TRBV12-3 or TRBV12-4 to TRBJ2-3, with D hard to call. This CDR3 comprises 15 residues.

The chain joins TRBV29-1 to TRBJ1-2; D perhaps matches TRBD1 (6 bases). The CDR3 contains 17 residues. Per germline, CDR1 SQVTM and CDR2 ANQGSEA. V shed 0 bases and J shed 1 base, with 18 bases lying between them. The CDR3 DNA sequence: TGCAGCGTTGAAGAAAGGGAGACAGGCTATCGTAACTATGGCTACACCTTC. Translated: CSVEERETGYRNYGYTF.

The chain carries TRBV6-5 and TRBJ2-1; TRBD2 aligns across 7 bases. V lost 8 bases to trimming and J lost 10 bases; unmatched junction nucleotides: 8. This CDR3 comprises 12 residues. CDR1 is MNHEY and CDR2 is SVGAGI in the germline V gene. The CDR3 here is CASASGGREQFF. CDR3 sequence (DNA): TGTGCCAGCGCCTCGGGAGGACGGGAGCAGTTCTTC.

In its sample, this clonotype was seen many times. The chain couples TRBV9 to TRBJ2-3, with 10 bases lining up with TRBD2. V was clipped by 2 bases and J by 3 bases; unmatched bases: 3. The germline V gene has CDR1 SGDLS and CDR2 YYNGEE. CDR3 length: 15 residues. CDR3 sequence (DNA): TGTGCCAGCAGCGTTGGACTAGCGGCTACAGATACGCAGTATTTT. Protein: CASSVGLAATDTQYF.

This rearrangement joins TRBV20-1 to TRBJ2-3; D tentatively reads TRBD1 or TRBD2 (5 bases each). Trimming took off 6 bases at V and 2 bases at J, with 15 bases between the two ends. This CDR3 is built from 14 residues. Per the germline V gene, CDR1 is DFQATT and CDR2 is SNEGSKA (reference sequence). CDR3 loop: CSATVGTITDTQYF. CDR3 DNA: TGCAGTGCCACGGTCGGGACGATCACAGATACGCAGTATTTT.

This clonotype was detected only a few times. The rearrangement joins TRBV7-6 to TRBJ2-3; 12 bases agree with TRBD2. This CDR3 has 17 amino acids. Germline-derived CDR1 and CDR2 are SGHVS and FNYEAQ. The ends lost 5 bases at V and 3 bases at J; junction bases unmatched: 9. The CDR3 region is CASSTRLAGVVTDTQYF. DNA for the CDR3: TGTGCCAGCAGCACCCGACTAGCGGGAGTGGTAACAGATACGCAGTATTTT. The full variable domain, in which reference TRBV7-6 and TRBJ2-3 provide the parts outside the CDR3, is GAGVSQSPRYKVTKRGQDVALRCDPISGHVSLYWYRQALGQGPEFLTYFNYEAQQDKSGLPNDRFSAERPEGSISTLTIQRTEQRDSAMYRCASSTRLAGVVTDTQYFGPGTRLTVL.

This clonotype was recorded a few times. The chain links TRBV27 to TRBJ1-5; D not certain. Trimming cost V 8 bases and J 7 bases, with 12 bases left between them. The CDR3 sequence is 12 residues long. Germline V gene sequence: CDR1 MNHEY, CDR2 SMNVEV (reference sequence). CDR3 DNA: TGTGCCAGCGGCAGGTACGGACAGCCCCAGCATTTT. Translating it yields CASGRYGQPQHF.

The chain uses TRBV4-1 and TRBJ2-5; D possibly uses TRBD1 or TRBD2 (5 bases each). CDR3 size: 15 residues. Trimming stripped 3 bases from V and 6 bases from J, with 17 bases between. Germline loops: CDR1 MGHRA, CDR2 YSYEKL. CDR3 in DNA: TGCGCCAGCAGCCACACATTCCAGGGAGCGCAGACCCAGTACTTC. This translates into CASSHTFQGAQTQYF.

The chain recombines TRBV4-3 with TRBJ1-4; D is uncertain. The CDR3 runs 13 residues. The germline V gene encodes CDR1 LGHNA and CDR2 YSLEER. V gave up 0 bases and J gave up 8 bases, with 7 bases separating them. For the CDR3, the DNA is TGCGCCAGCAGCCAAGATCCGGGGGAAAAACTGTTTTTT. Its protein product is CASSQDPGEKLFF.